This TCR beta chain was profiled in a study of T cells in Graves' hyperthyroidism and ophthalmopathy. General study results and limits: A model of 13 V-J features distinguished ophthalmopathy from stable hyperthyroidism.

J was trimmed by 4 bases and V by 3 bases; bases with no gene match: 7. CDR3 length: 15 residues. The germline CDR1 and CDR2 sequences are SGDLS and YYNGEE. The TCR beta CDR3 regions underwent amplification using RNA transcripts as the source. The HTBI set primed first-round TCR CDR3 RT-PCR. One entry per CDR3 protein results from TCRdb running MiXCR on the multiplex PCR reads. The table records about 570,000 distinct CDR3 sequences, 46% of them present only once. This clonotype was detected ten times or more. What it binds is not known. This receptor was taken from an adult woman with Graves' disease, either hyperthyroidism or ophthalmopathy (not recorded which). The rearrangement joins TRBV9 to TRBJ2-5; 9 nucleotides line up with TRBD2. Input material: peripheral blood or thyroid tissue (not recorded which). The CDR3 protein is CASSAIAGVGETQYF. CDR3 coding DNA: TGTGCCAGCAGCGCCATAGCGGGAGTAGGAGAGACCCAGTACTTC.